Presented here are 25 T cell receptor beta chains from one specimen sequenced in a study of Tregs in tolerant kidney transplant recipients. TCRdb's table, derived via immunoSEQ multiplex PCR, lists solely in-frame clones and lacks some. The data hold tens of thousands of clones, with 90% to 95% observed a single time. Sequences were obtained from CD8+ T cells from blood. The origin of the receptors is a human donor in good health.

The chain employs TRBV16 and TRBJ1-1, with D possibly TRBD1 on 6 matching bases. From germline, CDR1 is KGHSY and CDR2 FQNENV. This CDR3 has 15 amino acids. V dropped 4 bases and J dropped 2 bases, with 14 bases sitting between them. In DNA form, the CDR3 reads TGTGCCAGCAGCCGAGACGTCAGGGGAAACACTGAAGCTTTCTTT. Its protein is CASSRDVRGNTEAFF.

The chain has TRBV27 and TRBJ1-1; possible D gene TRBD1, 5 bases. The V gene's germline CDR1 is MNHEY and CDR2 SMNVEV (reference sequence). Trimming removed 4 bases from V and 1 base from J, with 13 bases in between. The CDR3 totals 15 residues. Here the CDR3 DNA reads TGTGCCAGCAGTTCATCGGGGACCGAGAACACTGAAGCTTTCTTT. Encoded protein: CASSSSGTENTEAFF.

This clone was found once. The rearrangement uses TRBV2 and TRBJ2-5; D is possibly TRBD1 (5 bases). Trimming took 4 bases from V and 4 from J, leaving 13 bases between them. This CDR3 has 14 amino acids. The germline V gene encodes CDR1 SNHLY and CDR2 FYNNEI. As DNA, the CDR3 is TGTGCCAGCAGTGTGCTCACAGGTTTAGAGACCCAGTACTTC. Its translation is CASSVLTGLETQYF. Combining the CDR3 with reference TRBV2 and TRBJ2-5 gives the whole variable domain EPEVTQTPSHQVTQMGQEVILRCVPISNHLYFYWYRQILGQKVEFLVSFYNNEISEKSEIFDDQFSVERPDGSNFTLKIRSTKLEDSAMYFCASSVLTGLETQYFGPGTRLLVL.

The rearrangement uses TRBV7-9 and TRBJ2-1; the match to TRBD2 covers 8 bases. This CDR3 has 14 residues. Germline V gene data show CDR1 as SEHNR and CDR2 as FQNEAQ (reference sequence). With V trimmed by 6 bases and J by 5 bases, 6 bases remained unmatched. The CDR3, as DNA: TGTGCCAGCAGTGTAGCGGGAAAGGACAATGAGCAGTTCTTC. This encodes CASSVAGKDNEQFF.

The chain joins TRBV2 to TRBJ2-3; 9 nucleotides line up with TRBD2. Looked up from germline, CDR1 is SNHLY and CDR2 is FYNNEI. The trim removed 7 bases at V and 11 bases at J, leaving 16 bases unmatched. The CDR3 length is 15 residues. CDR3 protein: CASNGRAGGPSGQYF. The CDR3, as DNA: TGTGCCAGCAACGGTAGAGCGGGGGGTCCCTCGGGGCAGTATTTT.

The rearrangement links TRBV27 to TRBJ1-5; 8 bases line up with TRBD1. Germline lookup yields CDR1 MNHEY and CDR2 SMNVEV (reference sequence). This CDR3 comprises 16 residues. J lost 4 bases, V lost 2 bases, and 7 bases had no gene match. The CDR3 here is CASSLGQGAINQPQHF. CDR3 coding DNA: TGTGCCAGCAGTTTAGGTCAGGGGGCCATTAATCAGCCCCAGCATTTT.

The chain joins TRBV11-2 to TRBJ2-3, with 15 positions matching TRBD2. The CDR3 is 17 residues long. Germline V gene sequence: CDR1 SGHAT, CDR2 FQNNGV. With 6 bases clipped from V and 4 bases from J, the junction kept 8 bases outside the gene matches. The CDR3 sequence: CASRGLAGGGGPDTQYF. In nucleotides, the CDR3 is TGTGCCAGCAGGGGACTAGCGGGGGGCGGAGGCCCAGATACGCAGTATTTT.

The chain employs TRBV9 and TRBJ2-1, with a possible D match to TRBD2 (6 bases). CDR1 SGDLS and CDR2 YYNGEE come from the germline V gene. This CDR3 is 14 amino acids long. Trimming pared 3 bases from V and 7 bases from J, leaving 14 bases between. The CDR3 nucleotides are TGTGCCAGCAGCGCTCCCGGAGGGCGGAATGAGCAGTTCTTC. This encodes CASSAPGGRNEQFF.

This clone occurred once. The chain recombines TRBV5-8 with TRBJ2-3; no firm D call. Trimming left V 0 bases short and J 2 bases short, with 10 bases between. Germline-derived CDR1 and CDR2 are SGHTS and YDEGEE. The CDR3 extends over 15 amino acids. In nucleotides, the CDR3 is TGTGCCAGCAGCTTGGCCGGCAGGTCCACAGATACGCAGTATTTT. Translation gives CASSLAGRSTDTQYF. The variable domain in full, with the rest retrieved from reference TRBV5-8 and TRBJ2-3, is EAGVTQSPTHLIKTRGQQATLRCSPISGHTSVYWYQQALGLGLQFLLWYDEGEERNRGNFPPRFSGRQFPNYSSELNVNALELEDSALYLCASSLAGRSTDTQYFGPGTRLTVL.

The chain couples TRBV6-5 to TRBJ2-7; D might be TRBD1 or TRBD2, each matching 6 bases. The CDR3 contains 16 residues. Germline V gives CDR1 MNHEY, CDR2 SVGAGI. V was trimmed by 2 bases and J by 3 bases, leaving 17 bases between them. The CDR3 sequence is CASSYAILGGNYEQYF. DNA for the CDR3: TGTGCCAGCAGTTACGCGATACTCGGGGGCAACTACGAGCAGTACTTC.

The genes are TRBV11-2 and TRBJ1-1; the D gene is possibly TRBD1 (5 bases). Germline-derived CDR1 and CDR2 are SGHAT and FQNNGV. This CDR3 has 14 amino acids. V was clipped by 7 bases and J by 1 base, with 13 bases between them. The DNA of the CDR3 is TGTGCCAGCAAGGGGCGGAATTCGAACACTGAAGCTTTCTTT. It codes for CASKGRNSNTEAFF. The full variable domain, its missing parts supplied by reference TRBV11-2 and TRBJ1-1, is EAGVAQSPRYKIIEKRQSVAFWCNPISGHATLYWYQQILGQGPKLLIQFQNNGVVDDSQLPKDRFSAERLKGVDSTLKIQPAKLEDSAVYLCASKGRNSNTEAFFGQGTRLTVV.

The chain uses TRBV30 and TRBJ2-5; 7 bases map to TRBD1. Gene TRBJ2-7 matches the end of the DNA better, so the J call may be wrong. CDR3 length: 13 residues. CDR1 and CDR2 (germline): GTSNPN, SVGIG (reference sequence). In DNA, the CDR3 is TGTGCCTGGGACAGGGAAGTGGGCTACGAGCAGTACTTC. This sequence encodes CAWDREVGYEQYF.

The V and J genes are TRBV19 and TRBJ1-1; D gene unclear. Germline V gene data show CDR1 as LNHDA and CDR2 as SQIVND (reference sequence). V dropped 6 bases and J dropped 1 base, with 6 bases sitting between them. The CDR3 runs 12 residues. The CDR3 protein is CASSPGNTEAFF. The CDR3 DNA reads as TGTGCCAGTAGCCCGGGGAACACTGAAGCTTTCTTT. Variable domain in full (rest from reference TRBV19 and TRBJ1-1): DGGITQSPKYLFRKEGQNVTLSCEQNLNHDAMYWYRQDPGQGLRLIYYSQIVNDFQKGDIAEGYSVSREKKESFPLTVTSAQKNPTAFYLCASSPGNTEAFFGQGTRLTVV.

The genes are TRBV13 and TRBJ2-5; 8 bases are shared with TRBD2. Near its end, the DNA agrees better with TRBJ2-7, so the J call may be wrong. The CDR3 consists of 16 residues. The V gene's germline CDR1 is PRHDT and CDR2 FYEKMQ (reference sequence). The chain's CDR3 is CASSHLGTGGPSEQYF. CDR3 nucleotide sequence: TGTGCCAGCAGTCACCTGGGGACGGGGGGGCCCTCCGAGCAGTACTTC.

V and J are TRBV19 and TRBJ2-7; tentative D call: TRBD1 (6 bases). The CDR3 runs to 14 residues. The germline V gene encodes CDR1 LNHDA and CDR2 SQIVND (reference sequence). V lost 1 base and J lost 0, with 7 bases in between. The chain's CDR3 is CASSIADSSYEQYF. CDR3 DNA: TGTGCCAGTAGTATAGCGGACAGCTCCTACGAGCAGTACTTC.

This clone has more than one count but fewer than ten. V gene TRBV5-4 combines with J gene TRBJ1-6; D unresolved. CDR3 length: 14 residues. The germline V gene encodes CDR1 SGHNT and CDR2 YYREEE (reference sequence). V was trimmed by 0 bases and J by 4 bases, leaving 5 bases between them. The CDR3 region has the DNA TGTGCCAGCAGCTTGGCGTATTATAATTCACCCCTCCACTTT. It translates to CASSLAYYNSPLHF.

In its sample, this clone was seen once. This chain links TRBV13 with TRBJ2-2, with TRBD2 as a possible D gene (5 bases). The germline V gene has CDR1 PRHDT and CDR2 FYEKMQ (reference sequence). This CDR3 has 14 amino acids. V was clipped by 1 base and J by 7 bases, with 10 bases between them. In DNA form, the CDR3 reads TGTGCCAGCAGCTTAGCGGTCCGGGGCGGGGAGCTGTTTTTT. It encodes CASSLAVRGGELFF.

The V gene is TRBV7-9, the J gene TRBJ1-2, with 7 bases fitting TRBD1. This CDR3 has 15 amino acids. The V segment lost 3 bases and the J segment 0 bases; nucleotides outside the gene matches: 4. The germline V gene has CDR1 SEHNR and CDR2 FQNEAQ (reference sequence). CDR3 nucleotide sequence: TGTGCCAGCAGCTTCCAGGGGGTAGCTAACTATGGCTACACCTTC. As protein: CASSFQGVANYGYTF.

CDR3 loop: CASSEGWPGQLPYEQYF. CDR3 sequence (DNA): TGTGCCAGCAGTGAGGGGTGGCCGGGACAACTCCCCTACGAGCAGTACTTC. The gene calls are TRBV6-1 and TRBJ2-7; D perhaps matches TRBD1 (6 bases). Per germline, CDR1 MNHNS and CDR2 SASEGT. The CDR3 is 17 amino acids. The ends were cut back, 3 bases at V and 2 bases at J, with 20 bases in the middle.

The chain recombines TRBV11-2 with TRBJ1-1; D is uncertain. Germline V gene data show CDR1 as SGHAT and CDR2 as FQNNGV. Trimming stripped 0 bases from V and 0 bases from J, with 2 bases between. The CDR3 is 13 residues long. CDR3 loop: CASSLDLNTEAFF. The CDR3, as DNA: TGTGCCAGCAGCTTAGACTTGAACACTGAAGCTTTCTTT.

The CDR3 nucleotides read TGTGCCAGCACCTCGGGGGTATTAGACTATGGCTACACCTTC. Protein product: CASTSGVLDYGYTF. V is TRBV7-8 and J is TRBJ1-2, with D perhaps matching TRBD1 (5 bases). The CDR3 extends over 14 amino acids. The germline V and J ends were trimmed by 7 bases and 3 bases, with 15 bases remaining between them. Germline-derived CDR1 and CDR2 are SGHVS and FQNEAQ.

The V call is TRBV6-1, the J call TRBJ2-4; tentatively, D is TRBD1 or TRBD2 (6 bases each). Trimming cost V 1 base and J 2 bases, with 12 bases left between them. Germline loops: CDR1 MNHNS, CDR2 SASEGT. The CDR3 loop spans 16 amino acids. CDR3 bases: TGTGCCAGCAGTGAAGGCCGGGGGCTGACCAAAAACATTCAGTACTTC. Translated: CASSEGRGLTKNIQYF.

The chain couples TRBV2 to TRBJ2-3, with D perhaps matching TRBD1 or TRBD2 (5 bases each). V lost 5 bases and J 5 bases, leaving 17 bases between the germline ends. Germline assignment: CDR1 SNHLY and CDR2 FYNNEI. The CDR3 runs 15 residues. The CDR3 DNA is TGTGCCAGCAGTTGGACTGGGGCCCTTGGAGATACGCAGTATTTT. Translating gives CASSWTGALGDTQYF. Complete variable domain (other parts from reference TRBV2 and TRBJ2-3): EPEVTQTPSHQVTQMGQEVILRCVPISNHLYFYWYRQILGQKVEFLVSFYNNEISEKSEIFDDQFSVERPDGSNFTLKIRSTKLEDSAMYFCASSWTGALGDTQYFGPGTRLTVL.

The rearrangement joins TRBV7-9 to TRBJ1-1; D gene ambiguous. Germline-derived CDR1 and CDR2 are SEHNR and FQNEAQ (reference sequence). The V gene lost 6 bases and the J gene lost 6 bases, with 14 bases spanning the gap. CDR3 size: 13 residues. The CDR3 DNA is TGTGCCAGCAGATCGGACGAATCCCCTGAAGCTTTCTTT. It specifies CASRSDESPEAFF.

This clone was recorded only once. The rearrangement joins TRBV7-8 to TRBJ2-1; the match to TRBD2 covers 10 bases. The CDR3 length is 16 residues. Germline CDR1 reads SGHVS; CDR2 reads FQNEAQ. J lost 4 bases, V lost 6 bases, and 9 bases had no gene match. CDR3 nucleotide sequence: TGTGCCAGCAGTCGAGGACTAGCGGAGTTATACAATGAGCAGTTCTTC. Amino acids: CASSRGLAELYNEQFF.